A single sample gave rise to the 18 T cell receptor beta chains below, sequenced in a study of patients and donors after allogeneic stem cell transplantation. MiXCR was run by TCRdb on the RT-PCR reads, yielding one entry per CDR3 protein. The sample holds approximately 200,000 distinct CDR3 sequences, 35% to 45% seen once. The source material was blood, either unsorted or a sorted T cell fraction (not recorded which). These receptors all stem from a human donor who was either an allogeneic HSCT recipient or a stem cell or donor lymphocyte infusion donor (not recorded which). It is not recorded whose cells these are; they may come from a transplant donor.

This chain links TRBV5-5 with TRBJ2-7, with 9 bases identical to TRBD2. CDR1 is SGHKS and CDR2 is YYEKEE in the germline V gene (reference sequence). V shed 1 base, J shed 7 bases, and the junction held 9 bases outside the gene matches. This CDR3 has 15 residues. CDR3 nucleotide sequence: TGTGCCAGCAGCTTGAAGGGCGGGGGGGCCCTGGAGCAGTACTTC. Its translation is CASSLKGGGALEQYF.

The chain couples TRBV24-1 to TRBJ2-2, with 9 bases that match TRBD1. The CDR3 runs to 17 residues. CDR1 and CDR2 (germline): KGHDR, SFDVKD. V trimming: 0 bases; J trimming: 1 base; junction bases outside the gene matches: 2. CDR3 residues: CATSDLGGQGNTGELFF. The CDR3 nucleotides read TGTGCCACCAGTGATTTGGGGGGACAGGGGAACACCGGGGAGCTGTTTTTT.

The chain uses TRBV6-1 and TRBJ1-1; 7 bases are a match to TRBD1. Germline CDR1 MNHNS, CDR2 SASEGT. The CDR3 loop spans 15 amino acids. The V segment lost 8 bases and the J segment 0 bases; nucleotides outside the gene matches: 9. The CDR3 nucleotides are TGTGCCAGCCGCAGGGGGAAGACTATGAACACTGAAGCTTTCTTT. Encoded protein: CASRRGKTMNTEAFF.

The chain combines TRBV15 with TRBJ1-2; a weak D match, TRBD1 (5 bases). The V gene lost 4 bases and the J gene lost 7 bases, with 13 bases spanning the gap. Germline values: CDR1 LNHNV, CDR2 YYDKDF (reference sequence). The CDR3 runs to 13 residues. Here the CDR3 reads CATSKTQVSGYTF. For the CDR3, the DNA is TGTGCCACCAGCAAAACACAGGTCTCTGGCTACACCTTC.

This sequence joins TRBV12-3 or TRBV12-4 and TRBJ1-1, with D tentatively TRBD1 (6 bases). The CDR3 runs to 16 residues. V lost 3 bases to trimming and J lost 1 base, with 15 bases between them. The CDR3 is CASSLPVVQGNTEAFF. CDR3 DNA: TGTGCCAGCAGTTTGCCAGTGGTACAGGGGAACACTGAAGCTTTCTTT.

This chain uses TRBV28 with TRBJ2-1; 9 nucleotides line up with TRBD2. The germline CDR1 and CDR2 sequences are MDHEN and SYDVKM. The J segment lost 2 bases and the V segment lost 6 bases, leaving 5 bases of the junction unmatched. CDR3 length: 15 amino acids. CDR3 residues: CASRLSGGTYNEQFF. The CDR3 DNA sequence: TGTGCCAGCAGATTAAGCGGGGGGACCTACAATGAGCAGTTCTTC.

This clonotype was found a few times. The chain joins TRBV7-9 to TRBJ2-3; D may match TRBD1 or TRBD2 (5 bases each). The germline V gene encodes CDR1 SEHNR and CDR2 FQNEAQ (reference sequence). The CDR3 spans 15 residues. The V and J ends lost 0 bases and 5 bases respectively, with 12 bases between them. In DNA, the CDR3 is TGTGCCAGCAGCTTAGCAGGGACCGCGGGAGATACGCAGTATTTT. As protein: CASSLAGTAGDTQYF.

The V and J genes are TRBV7-2 and TRBJ1-5; no reliable D call. The germline V gene encodes CDR1 SGHTA and CDR2 FQGNSA. CDR3 length equals 15 residues. The V gene lost 6 bases and the J gene lost 7 bases, with 19 bases spanning the gap. CDR3 nucleotide sequence: TGTGCCAGCAGTCCGGGGTTCGTATCTTTACAGCCCCAGCATTTT. It encodes CASSPGFVSLQPQHF.

In this sample, this clonotype turned up a few times. The CDR3, as DNA: TGCAGTGCTAGAGACGGACAGGGGGCACCGTCCTACGAGCAGTACTTC. Translated, it gives CSARDGQGAPSYEQYF. The chain uses TRBV20-1 and TRBJ2-7, with 11 bases aligning to TRBD1. V trimming: 0 bases; J trimming: 1 base; junction bases outside the gene matches: 5. The CDR3 covers 16 residues. Germline CDR1 is DFQATT and CDR2 is SNEGSKA (reference sequence).

This chain connects TRBV11-2 to TRBJ2-1; D uncertain. The CDR3 loop spans 15 amino acids. CDR1 is SGHAT, CDR2 FQNNGV, per germline. Trimming took off 0 bases at V and 2 bases at J, with 8 bases between the two ends. This chain's CDR3 is CASSLEGRAYNEQFF. CDR3 bases: TGTGCCAGCAGCTTAGAAGGTCGCGCCTACAATGAGCAGTTCTTC.

This clonotype was observed a handful of times. V is TRBV10-3 and J is TRBJ1-5; D gene ambiguous. Trimming pared 3 bases from V and 3 bases from J, leaving 9 bases between. The germline V gene has CDR1 ENHRY and CDR2 SYGVKD. The CDR3 consists of 14 residues. CDR3 loop: CAISEWADNQPQHF. The CDR3, as DNA: TGTGCCATCAGTGAATGGGCAGACAATCAGCCCCAGCATTTT.

As to this clonotype: This CDR3 fails to terminate in the conserved phenylalanine or tryptophan, so it likely reflects a read error. The chain is built from TRBV14 and TRBJ1-2; possibly TRBD1 for D (6 bases). Looked up from germline, CDR1 is SGHDN and CDR2 is FVKESK. V was cut by 4 bases and J by 4 bases, with 16 bases left in between. The CDR3 consists of 15 residues. CDR3: CASSPSLGRGYGYTL. CDR3 bases: TGTGCCAGCAGCCCGAGTCTTGGCAGGGGCTATGGCTACACCCTC.

This clonotype was seen more than once but under ten times. The chain employs TRBV12-3 or TRBV12-4 and TRBJ2-5, with TRBD2 matching over 12 bases. The V gene end was trimmed by 2 bases and the J gene end by 5 bases; junction bases not matched to a gene: 6. The CDR3 is made up of 16 amino acids. The CDR3 DNA sequence: TGTGCCAGCAGTTTATGGGCGCTAGCGGGGGGGGAGACCCAGTACTTC. This encodes CASSLWALAGGETQYF.

The J gene is TRBJ2-2, the V gene TRBV10-3; D uncertain. Germline values: CDR1 ENHRY, CDR2 SYGVKD. The CDR3 contains 14 residues. Trimming removed 3 bases at V and 3 bases at J, with 8 bases between. The CDR3 DNA reads as TGTGCCATCAGTGATAGGGCCGACACCGGGGAGCTGTTTTTT. Translating it yields CAISDRADTGELFF.

This chain joins TRBV4-2 and TRBJ2-7; 13 nucleotides agree with TRBD2. Germline V gives CDR1 LGHNA, CDR2 YNFKEQ. The CDR3 is made up of 18 amino acids. J was trimmed by 3 bases and V by 0 bases; bases with no gene match: 8. CDR3 sequence: CASSQETSGGPTNYEQYF. The CDR3, as DNA: TGTGCCAGCAGCCAAGAGACTAGCGGGGGGCCTACTAACTACGAGCAGTACTTC.

J is TRBJ1-1 and V is TRBV6-1; D not certain. Germline V gives CDR1 MNHNS, CDR2 SASEGT. Trimming removed 2 bases at V and 3 bases at J, with 4 bases between. This CDR3 is built from 12 residues. CDR3 sequence: CASSELYTEAFF. Written as DNA, the CDR3 is TGTGCCAGCAGTGAACTTTACACTGAAGCTTTCTTT.

This clonotype was seen a few times. The genes are TRBV7-6 and TRBJ1-4; D remains ambiguous. CDR3 size: 13 residues. Trimming left V 1 base short and J 5 bases short, with 5 bases between. The germline CDR1 and CDR2 sequences are SGHVS and FNYEAQ. The CDR3 DNA reads as TGTGCCAGCAGCTTAGTACAGAATGAAAAACTGTTTTTT. It translates to CASSLVQNEKLFF.

The chain links TRBV7-3 to TRBJ2-1; D unresolved. The germline V gene encodes CDR1 SGHTA and CDR2 FQGTGA. The CDR3 spans 14 residues. The V gene lost 0 bases and the J gene lost 4 bases, with 7 bases spanning the gap. CDR3 nucleotides: TGTGCCAGCAGCTTAACTGACCCTTACAATGAGCAGTTCTTC. This translates into CASSLTDPYNEQFF.